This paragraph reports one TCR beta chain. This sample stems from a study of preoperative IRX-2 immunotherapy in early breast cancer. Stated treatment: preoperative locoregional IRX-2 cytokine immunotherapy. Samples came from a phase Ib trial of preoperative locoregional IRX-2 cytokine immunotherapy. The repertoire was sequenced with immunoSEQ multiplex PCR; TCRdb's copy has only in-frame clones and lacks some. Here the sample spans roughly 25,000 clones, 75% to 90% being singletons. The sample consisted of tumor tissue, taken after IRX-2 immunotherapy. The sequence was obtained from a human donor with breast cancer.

CDR3: CASSPAGVGGYTF. CDR3 DNA sequence: TGTGCCAGCAGCCCCGCGGGGGTAGGCGGCTACACCTTC. The chain employs TRBV7-2 and TRBJ1-2, with D possibly matching TRBD1 (5 bases). Germline V lookup: CDR1 SGHTA, CDR2 FQGNSA. Deletions cut 5 bases from V and 8 bases from J, with 15 bases between. The CDR3 loop spans 13 amino acids.